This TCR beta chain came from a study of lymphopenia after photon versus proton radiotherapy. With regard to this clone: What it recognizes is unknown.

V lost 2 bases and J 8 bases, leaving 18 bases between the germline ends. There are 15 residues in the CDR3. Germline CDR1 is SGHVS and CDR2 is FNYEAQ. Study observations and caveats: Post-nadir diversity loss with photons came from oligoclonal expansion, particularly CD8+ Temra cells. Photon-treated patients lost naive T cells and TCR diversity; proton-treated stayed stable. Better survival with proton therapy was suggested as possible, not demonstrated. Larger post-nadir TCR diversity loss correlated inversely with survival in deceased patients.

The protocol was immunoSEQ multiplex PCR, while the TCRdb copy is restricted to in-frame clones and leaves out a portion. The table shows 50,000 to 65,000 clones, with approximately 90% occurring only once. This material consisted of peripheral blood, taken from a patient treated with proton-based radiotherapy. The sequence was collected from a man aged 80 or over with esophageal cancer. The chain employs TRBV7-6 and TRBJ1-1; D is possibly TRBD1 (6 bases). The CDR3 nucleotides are TGTGCCAGCAGCTTAAATACCGGGGGCTATCGGGAAGCTTTCTTT. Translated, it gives CASSLNTGGYREAFF.